This paragraph covers one T cell receptor beta chain sequence. Its antigen remains unknown. This sample includes further DNA sequences coding for the same CDR3. TCRdb's table, derived via immunoSEQ multiplex PCR, lists solely in-frame clones and lacks some. The repertoire holds some 2.1 million clones, 93% seen once, with over 1.5% in the top ten. The naive CD8 fraction comprised CD45RO-negative cells positively selected for CCR7 and excluded terminally differentiated effector memory CD45RA+ cells. The donors, healthy adults who were HIV-negative, had experienced no recent acute infections or vaccinations. V shed 3 bases and J shed 0 bases, with 6 bases lying between them. Germline V gene lookup returns CDR1 MNHEY and CDR2 SVGAGI. The CDR3 is 14 amino acids. The entry originates in a study of shared clonotypes between healthy human individuals. Study-level information: The study enrolled a couple of women and a few men aged 18 to 49. For every donor, three CD4 naive, three CD4 memory, two CD8 naive and one CD8 memory plates were used. Study-level findings and limits: Clonotypes shared by all four donors outscored non-shared clonotypes in generation probability.

J is TRBJ1-5 and V is TRBV6-5, with a possible D match to TRBD1 (5 bases). This clonotype originated in a man aged 18 to 29 in good health. Some clones in this sample may be carry-over from other donors' samples. Material: naive CD8+ T cells from PBMCs. CDR3 in amino acids: CASSYRGSNQPQHF. The DNA of the CDR3 is TGTGCCAGCAGTTATAGGGGTAGCAATCAGCCCCAGCATTTT.